The 11 T cell receptor beta chains in this list originate from one sample, sequenced in a study of blood T cells in healthy people across ages. A sample-barcoded 5' primer and a J-beta primer mix were used in a second PCR of roughly 6 to 11 cycles. One entry per CDR3 protein results from TCRdb running MiXCR on the 5' RACE reads. The top ten clones hold 20% to 25% of a sample with about 730,000 distinct CDR3 sequences, roughly 44% of them seen once. The sample was blood. The receptors derive from a woman aged 60-70 years in good health.

This clonotype was seen repeatedly, ten times or more. This chain uses TRBV20-1 with TRBJ2-5; 15 nucleotides line up with TRBD2. The germline CDR1 and CDR2 sequences are DFQATT and SNEGSKA (reference sequence). The ends lost 6 bases at V and 2 bases at J; junction bases unmatched: 13. This CDR3 has 18 amino acids. The DNA of the CDR3 is TGCAGTGCGACCAACCCGCCCGGGACTAGCGGGGGGCAAGAGACCCAGTACTTC. Protein sequence: CSATNPPGTSGGQETQYF.

The V gene is TRBV29-1, the J gene TRBJ2-7, with D uncertain. The V gene's germline CDR1 is SQVTM and CDR2 ANQGSEA. Trimming left V 0 bases short and J 3 bases short, with 9 bases between. CDR3 length equals 13 residues. CDR3 sequence reads: CSVEDRTNYEQYF. The CDR3 DNA reads TGCAGCGTTGAAGATCGGACGAACTACGAGCAGTACTTC.

This clonotype occurred once. CDR3 nucleotide sequence: TGCAGTGCTAGTCGGGGACCCCTTAACACAGATACGCAGTATTTT. This encodes CSASRGPLNTDTQYF. The J gene is TRBJ2-3, the V gene TRBV20-1, with D perhaps being TRBD1 or TRBD2 (5 bases each). CDR3 length equals 15 residues. The V gene lost 3 bases and the J gene lost 2 bases, with 15 bases spanning the gap. CDR1 is DFQATT, CDR2 SNEGSKA, per germline (reference sequence).

V gene TRBV28 combines with J gene TRBJ2-4; D may be TRBD1 (6 bases). The germline gives CDR1 MDHEN, CDR2 SYDVKM. The CDR3 contains 12 residues. V lost 4 bases, J lost 14 bases, and 15 bases lay in between. The DNA for the CDR3 is TGTGCCAGCAGTTCACTCAGGGGAGTAGAGTACTTC. Translated, it gives CASSSLRGVEYF.

This clonotype showed up many times. This chain links TRBV7-2 with TRBJ2-6; D ambiguous. The CDR3 has 14 amino acids. The germline CDR1 and CDR2 sequences are SGHTA and FQGNSA. V lost 1 base, J lost 2 bases, and 3 bases lay in between. The CDR3 DNA reads as TGTGCCAGCAGCTTAGGGACTGGGGCCAACGTCCTGACTTTC. Its protein is CASSLGTGANVLTF.

This clonotype was seen at least ten times. The chain has TRBV20-1 and TRBJ2-5, with TRBD2 as a possible D gene (6 bases). The V end was cut by 5 bases, the J end by 4 bases, with 8 bases between. The CDR3 runs 11 residues. Germline assignment: CDR1 DFQATT and CDR2 SNEGSKA (reference sequence). CDR3 bases: TGCAGTGCTCGAGCGGGAGAGACCCAGTACTTC. Protein: CSARAGETQYF.

On this clonotype itself: Germline and junction disagree at one end, which may indicate a read error. The rearrangement joins TRBV7-9 to TRBJ2-5, with D unclear. Germline V gene lookup returns CDR1 SEHNR and CDR2 FQNEAQ (reference sequence). The CDR3 is 15 amino acids. The CDR3 region is CTSSPSLGRQETQYF. Here the CDR3 DNA reads TGTACCAGCAGCCCTTCCCTGGGAAGGCAAGAGACCCAGTACTTC.

V and J are TRBV6-4 and TRBJ2-1, with 9 positions matching TRBD2. The CDR3 has 14 amino acids. The ends lost 10 bases at V and 1 base at J; junction bases unmatched: 5. Germline assignment: CDR1 MRHNA and CDR2 SNTAGT. DNA of the CDR3: TGTGCCACCTCACTAGCGGGTTCCTACAATGAGCAGTTCTTC. Translating it yields CATSLAGSYNEQFF.

This chain joins TRBV12-3 or TRBV12-4 and TRBJ1-1; TRBD1 might be the D (6 bases). The V and J ends lost 5 bases and 7 bases respectively, with 14 bases between them. This CDR3 spans 13 amino acids. CDR3 bases: TGTGCCAGCAGTCAAAAGGGGGGCCGTGAAGCTTTCTTT. This encodes CASSQKGGREAFF.

The chain links TRBV3-1 to TRBJ2-5, with D hard to call. The V end lost 1 base, the J end lost 1 base, and 7 bases lay between the germline ends. In germline, CDR1 is LGHDT, CDR2 YNNKEL (reference sequence). The CDR3 spans 14 residues. In DNA form, the CDR3 reads TGTGCCAGCAGCCAAGCTGAACCCCAAGAGACCCAGTACTTC. This codes for CASSQAEPQETQYF.

This clonotype was seen only a few times. The chain carries TRBV2 and TRBJ2-3; a possible D gene is TRBD2 (5 bases). Germline V gene sequence: CDR1 SNHLY, CDR2 FYNNEI. V gave up 7 bases and J gave up 4 bases, with 9 bases separating them. This CDR3 comprises 12 residues. CDR3: CASNVGADTQYF. CDR3 coding DNA: TGTGCCAGCAACGTCGGGGCAGATACGCAGTATTTT.